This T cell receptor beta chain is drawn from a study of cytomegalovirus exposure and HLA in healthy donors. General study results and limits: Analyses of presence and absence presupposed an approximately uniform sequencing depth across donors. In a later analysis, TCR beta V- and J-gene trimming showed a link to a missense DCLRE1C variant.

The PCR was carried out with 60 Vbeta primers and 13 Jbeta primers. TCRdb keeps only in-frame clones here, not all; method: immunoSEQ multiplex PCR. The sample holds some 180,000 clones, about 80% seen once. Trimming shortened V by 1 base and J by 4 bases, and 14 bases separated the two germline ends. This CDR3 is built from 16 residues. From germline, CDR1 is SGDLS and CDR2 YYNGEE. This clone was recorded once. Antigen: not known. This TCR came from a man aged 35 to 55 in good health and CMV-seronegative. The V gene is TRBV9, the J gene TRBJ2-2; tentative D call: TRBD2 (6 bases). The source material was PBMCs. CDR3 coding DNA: TGTGCCAGCAGCGTAAAACTAGCCAGCGGCACCGGGGAGCTGTTTTTT. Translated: CASSVKLASGTGELFF.